This T cell receptor (beta chain) was retrieved from a study of T cells in Graves' hyperthyroidism and ophthalmopathy. At the level of the study: Peripheral blood samples were taken at initial diagnosis, prior to any treatment.

The CDR3 consists of 15 residues. V was cut by 7 bases and J by 2 bases, with 17 bases left in between. Findings and limits, study-wide: The majority of expanded thyroid clonotypes above 0.001 also appeared in blood. Ophthalmopathy stood apart from stable hyperthyroidism in a 13 V-J model.

Remarks on this clonotype: Its antigen remains unidentified.

The TCR beta CDR3 regions underwent amplification using RNA transcripts as the source. The TCR CDR3 first-round RT-PCR relied on the HTBI primer set. TCRdb re-called the multiplex PCR reads with MiXCR, one entry per CDR3 protein. The sample yields 300,000 or so distinct CDR3 sequences, about 18% seen once. Sequencing was performed on blood. The receptor comes from a woman between 50 and 59 years old with Graves' hyperthyroidism. This chain connects TRBV12-3 or TRBV12-4 to TRBJ1-1; D may be TRBD1 (6 bases). The CDR3 sequence is CASNPTGSLNTEAFF. The DNA for the CDR3 is TGTGCCAGCAATCCTACAGGGTCCCTAAACACTGAAGCTTTCTTT.